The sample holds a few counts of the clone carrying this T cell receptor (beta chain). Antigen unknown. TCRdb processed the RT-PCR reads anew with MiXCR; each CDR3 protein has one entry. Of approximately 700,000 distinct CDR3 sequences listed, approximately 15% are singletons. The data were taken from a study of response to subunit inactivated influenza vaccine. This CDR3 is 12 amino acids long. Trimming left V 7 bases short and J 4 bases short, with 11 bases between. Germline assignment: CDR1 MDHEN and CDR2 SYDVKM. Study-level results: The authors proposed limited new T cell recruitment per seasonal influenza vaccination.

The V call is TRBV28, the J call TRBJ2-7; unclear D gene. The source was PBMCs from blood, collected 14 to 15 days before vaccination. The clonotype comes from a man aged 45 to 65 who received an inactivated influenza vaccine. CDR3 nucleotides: TGTGCCAGCAAGAACCGGTGGTACGAGCAGTACTTC. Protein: CASKNRWYEQYF.